Described below is a single T cell receptor (beta chain) sequence and its context. The antigen is not known. Single viable CD3+CD4+CD8-CD45RO+ cells were sorted as the memory CD4+ T cells. CMV serostatus came from serum IgG against pp150, pp28, p38, p52. After thawing, CD4+ T cells were positively selected. TCRdb's table, derived via immunoSEQ multiplex PCR, lists solely in-frame clones and lacks some. Among under 45,000 clones listed, about 79% were seen once. This sample stems from a study of memory CD4+ T cells and cytomegalovirus serostatus. Study-level points and caveats: The CMV-associated TCR signature appears largely within the CD4+ memory repertoire.

Germline CDR1 SGHNT, CDR2 YYREEE (reference sequence). The CDR3 covers 14 residues. The V gene end was trimmed by 4 bases and the J gene end by 8 bases; junction bases not matched to a gene: 9. Sequenced material: memory CD4+ T cells from blood. The TCR comes from an adult in good health and CMV-seronegative. The gene calls are TRBV5-4 and TRBJ1-2; TRBD1 agrees at 9 bases. The CDR3 DNA reads as TGTGCCAGCAGCGCGCGGGACAGGGCGAACGGCTACACCTTC. Translation: CASSARDRANGYTF.